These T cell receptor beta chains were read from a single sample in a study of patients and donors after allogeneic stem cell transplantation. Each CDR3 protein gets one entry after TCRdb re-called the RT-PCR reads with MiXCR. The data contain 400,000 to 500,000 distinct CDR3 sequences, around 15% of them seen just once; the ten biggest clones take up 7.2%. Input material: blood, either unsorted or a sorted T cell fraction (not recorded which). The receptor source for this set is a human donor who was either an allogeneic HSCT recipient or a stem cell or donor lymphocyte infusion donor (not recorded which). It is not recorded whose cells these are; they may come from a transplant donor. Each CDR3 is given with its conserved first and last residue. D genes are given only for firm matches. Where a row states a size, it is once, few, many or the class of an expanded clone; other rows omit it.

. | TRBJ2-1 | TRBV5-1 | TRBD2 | CASSRRGSSGNFDEQFF | TGCGCCAGCAGCCGAAGAGGTTCTAGCGGGAATTTCGATGAGCAGTTCTTC
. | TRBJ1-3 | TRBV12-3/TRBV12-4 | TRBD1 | CASSPGTGGSGNTIYF | TGTGCCAGCAGTCCGGGGACAGGGGGCAGTGGAAACACCATATATTTT
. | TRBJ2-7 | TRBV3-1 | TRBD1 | CASSRGQDYDEQYF | TGTGCCAGCAGCCGGGGACAGGATTACGACGAGCAGTACTTC
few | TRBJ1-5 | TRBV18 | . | CASSLGWGGQPQHF | TGTGCCAGCTCACTTGGTTGGGGGGGTCAGCCCCAGCATTTT
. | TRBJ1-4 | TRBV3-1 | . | CASRFGAALNEKLFF | TGTGCCAGCAGGTTTGGGGCAGCCCTTAATGAAAAACTGTTTTTT
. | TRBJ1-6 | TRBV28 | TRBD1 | CASSLSGTVLHF | TGTGCCAGCAGTTTATCCGGGACAGTCCTCCACTTT
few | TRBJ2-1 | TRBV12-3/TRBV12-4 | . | CASRNFSGDEQFF | TGTGCCAGCAGGAATTTTAGCGGCGATGAGCAGTTCTTC
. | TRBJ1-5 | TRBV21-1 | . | CASIPKRTQHF | TGTGCCAGCATTCCAAAGCGGACCCAGCATTTT
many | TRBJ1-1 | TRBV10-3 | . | CAATTGPNTEAFF | TGTGCCGCTACGACAGGTCCCAACACTGAAGCTTTCTTT
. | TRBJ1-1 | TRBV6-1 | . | CASTSGGRDTEAFF | TGTGCCAGCACCTCGGGGGGTCGCGACACTGAAGCTTTCTTT
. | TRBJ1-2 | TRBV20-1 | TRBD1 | CSARDQEGASYGYTF | TGCAGTGCTAGAGATCAAGAGGGGGCCAGCTATGGCTACACCTTC
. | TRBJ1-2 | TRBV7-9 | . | CASSYNRDGDYGYTF | TGTGCCAGCAGCTACAACCGGGACGGGGACTATGGCTACACCTTC
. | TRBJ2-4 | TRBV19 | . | CASRETAKNIQYF | TGTGCCAGTCGCGAGACCGCCAAAAACATTCAGTACTTC
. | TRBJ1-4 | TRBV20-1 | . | CSASHRRGFGEKLFF | TGCAGTGCTTCCCACCGTCGGGGTTTTGGGGAAAAACTGTTTTTT
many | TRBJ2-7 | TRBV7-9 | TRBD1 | CASSLGTGVYEQYF | TGTGCCAGCAGCTTAGGGACAGGGGTCTACGAGCAGTACTTC
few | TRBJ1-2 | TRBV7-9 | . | CASSLADGYTF | TGTGCCAGCAGCTTAGCCGATGGCTACACCTTC
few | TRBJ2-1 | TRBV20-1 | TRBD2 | CSARNPSGGRNEQFF | TGCAGTGCTAGAAACCCCAGCGGGGGCAGGAATGAGCAGTTCTTC
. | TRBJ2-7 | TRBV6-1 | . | CATAWGMVYEQYF | TGTGCCACAGCGTGGGGGATGGTCTACGAGCAGTACTTC
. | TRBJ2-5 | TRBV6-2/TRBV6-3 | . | CASSYHSRAETQYF | TGTGCCAGCAGTTACCATAGCCGGGCGGAGACCCAGTACTTC
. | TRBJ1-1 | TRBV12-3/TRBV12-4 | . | CASSLVALPPAFF | TGTGCCAGCAGTCTCGTGGCCCTCCCCCCGGCTTTCTTT